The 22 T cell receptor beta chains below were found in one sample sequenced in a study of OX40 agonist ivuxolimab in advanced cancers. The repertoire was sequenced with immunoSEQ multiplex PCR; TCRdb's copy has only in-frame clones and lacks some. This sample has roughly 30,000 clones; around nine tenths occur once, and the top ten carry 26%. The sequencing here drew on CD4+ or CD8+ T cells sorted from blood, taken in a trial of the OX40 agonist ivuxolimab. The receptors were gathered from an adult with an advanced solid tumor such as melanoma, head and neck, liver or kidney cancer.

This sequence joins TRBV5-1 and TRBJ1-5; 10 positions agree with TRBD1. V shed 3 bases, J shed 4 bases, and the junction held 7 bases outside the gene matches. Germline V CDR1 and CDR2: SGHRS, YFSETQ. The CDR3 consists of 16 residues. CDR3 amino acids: CASSSEDRGANQPQHF. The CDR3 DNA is TGCGCCAGCAGCTCCGAGGACAGGGGGGCAAATCAGCCCCAGCATTTT.

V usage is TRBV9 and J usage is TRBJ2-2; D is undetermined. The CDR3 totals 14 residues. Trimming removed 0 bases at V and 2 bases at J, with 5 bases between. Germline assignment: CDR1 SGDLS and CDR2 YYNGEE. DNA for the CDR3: TGTGCCAGCAGCGTAGGGCAAAACACCGGGGAGCTGTTTTTT. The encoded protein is CASSVGQNTGELFF.

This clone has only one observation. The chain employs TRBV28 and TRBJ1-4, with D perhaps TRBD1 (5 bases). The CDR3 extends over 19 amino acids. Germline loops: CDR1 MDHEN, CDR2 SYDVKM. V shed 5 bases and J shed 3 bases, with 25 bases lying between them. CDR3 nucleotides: TGTGCCAGCAGTCTTAAGACCGGGACGGAAGCCCTTCCTAATGAAAAACTGTTTTTT. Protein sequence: CASSLKTGTEALPNEKLFF. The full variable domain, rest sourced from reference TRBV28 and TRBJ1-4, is DVKVTQSSRYLVKRTGEKVFLECVQDMDHENMFWYRQDPGLGLRLIYFSYDVKMKEKGDIPEGYSVSREKKERFSLILESASTNQTSMYLCASSLKTGTEALPNEKLFFGSGTQLSVL.

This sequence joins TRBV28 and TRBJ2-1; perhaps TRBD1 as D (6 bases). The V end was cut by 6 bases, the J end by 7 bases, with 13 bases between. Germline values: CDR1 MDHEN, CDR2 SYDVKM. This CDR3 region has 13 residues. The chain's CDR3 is CASRGVGGNEQFF. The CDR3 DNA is TGTGCCAGCAGGGGAGTAGGGGGAAATGAGCAGTTCTTC.

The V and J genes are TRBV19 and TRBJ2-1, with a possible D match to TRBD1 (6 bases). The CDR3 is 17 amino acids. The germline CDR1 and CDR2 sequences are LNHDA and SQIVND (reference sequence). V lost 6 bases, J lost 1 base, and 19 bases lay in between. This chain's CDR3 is CASSMGHRDWSYNEQFF. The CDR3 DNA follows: TGTGCCAGTAGCATGGGGCACAGGGATTGGTCCTACAATGAGCAGTTCTTC.

CDR3 DNA sequence: TGTGCCACCAGCCCCCCTGGGTCCAGCTCCTACGAGCAGTACTTC. Amino acids: CATSPPGSSSYEQYF. The J gene is TRBJ2-7, the V gene TRBV15, with D unresolved. The V gene lost 5 bases and the J gene lost 0 bases, with 14 bases spanning the gap. The CDR3 loop spans 15 amino acids. Germline V gene lookup returns CDR1 LNHNV and CDR2 YYDKDF (reference sequence).

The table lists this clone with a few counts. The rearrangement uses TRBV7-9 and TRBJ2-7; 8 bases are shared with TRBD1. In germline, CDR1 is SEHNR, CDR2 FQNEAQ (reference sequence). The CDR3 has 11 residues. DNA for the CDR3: TGTGACCGGCAGGGGGCGACCGAGCAGTACTTC. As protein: CDRQGATEQYF.

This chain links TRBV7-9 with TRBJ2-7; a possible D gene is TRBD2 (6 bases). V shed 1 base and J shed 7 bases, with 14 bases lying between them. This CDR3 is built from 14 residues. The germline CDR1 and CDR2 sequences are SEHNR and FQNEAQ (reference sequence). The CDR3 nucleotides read TGTGCCAGCAGCTTAGGGGGCGGGGATGGGGAGCAGTACTTC. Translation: CASSLGGGDGEQYF.

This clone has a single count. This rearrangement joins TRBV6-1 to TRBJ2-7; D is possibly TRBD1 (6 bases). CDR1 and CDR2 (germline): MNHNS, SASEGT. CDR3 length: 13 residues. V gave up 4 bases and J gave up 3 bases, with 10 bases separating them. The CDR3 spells CASSARTVYEQYF. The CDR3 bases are TGTGCCAGCAGTGCCCGGACAGTCTACGAGCAGTACTTC.

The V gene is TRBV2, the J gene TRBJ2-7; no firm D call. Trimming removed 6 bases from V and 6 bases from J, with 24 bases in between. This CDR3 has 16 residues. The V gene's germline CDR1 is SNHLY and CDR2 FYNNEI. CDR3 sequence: CASRVSADGDLGEQYF. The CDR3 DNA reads TGTGCCAGCAGAGTATCGGCGGACGGAGACCTCGGCGAGCAGTACTTC. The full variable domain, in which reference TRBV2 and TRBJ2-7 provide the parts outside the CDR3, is EPEVTQTPSHQVTQMGQEVILRCVPISNHLYFYWYRQILGQKVEFLVSFYNNEISEKSEIFDDQFSVERPDGSNFTLKIRSTKLEDSAMYFCASRVSADGDLGEQYFGPGTRLTVT.

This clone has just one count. The chain's CDR3 is CAWSTDRTGIGVHEQYF. The DNA of the CDR3 is TGTGCCTGGAGTACGGATAGGACAGGGATCGGGGTCCACGAGCAGTACTTC. The chain links TRBV30 to TRBJ2-7, with TRBD1 identical over 8 bases. The CDR3 runs 17 residues. The V gene's germline CDR1 is GTSNPN and CDR2 SVGIG (reference sequence). The junction had 17 bases not matched to a gene; V was cut back by 2 bases and J by 5 bases.

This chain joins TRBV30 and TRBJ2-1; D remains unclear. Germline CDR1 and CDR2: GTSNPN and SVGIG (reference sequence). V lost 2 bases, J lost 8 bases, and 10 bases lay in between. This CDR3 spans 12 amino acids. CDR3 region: CAWSSLGYEQFF. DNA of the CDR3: TGTGCCTGGAGTTCCCTGGGGTATGAGCAGTTCTTC.

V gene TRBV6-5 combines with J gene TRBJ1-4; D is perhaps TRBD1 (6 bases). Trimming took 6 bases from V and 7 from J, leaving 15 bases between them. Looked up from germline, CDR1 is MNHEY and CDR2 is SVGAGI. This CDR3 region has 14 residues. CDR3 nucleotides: TGTGCCAGCAGCCTAACAGGGTTTGGTGAAAAACTGTTTTTT. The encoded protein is CASSLTGFGEKLFF.

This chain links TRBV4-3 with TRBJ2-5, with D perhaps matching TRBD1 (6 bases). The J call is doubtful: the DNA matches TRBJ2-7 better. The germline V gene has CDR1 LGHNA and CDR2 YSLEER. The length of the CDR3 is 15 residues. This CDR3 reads CASSQDRTGHYEQYF. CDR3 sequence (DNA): TGCGCCAGCAGCCAAGATCGGACGGGACACTACGAGCAGTACTTC.

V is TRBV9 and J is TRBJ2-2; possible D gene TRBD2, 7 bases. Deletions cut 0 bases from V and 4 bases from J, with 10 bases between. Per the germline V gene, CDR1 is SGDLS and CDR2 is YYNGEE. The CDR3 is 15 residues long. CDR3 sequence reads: CASSVGGGATGELFF. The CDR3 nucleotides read TGTGCCAGCAGCGTAGGAGGGGGGGCCACCGGGGAGCTGTTTTTT.

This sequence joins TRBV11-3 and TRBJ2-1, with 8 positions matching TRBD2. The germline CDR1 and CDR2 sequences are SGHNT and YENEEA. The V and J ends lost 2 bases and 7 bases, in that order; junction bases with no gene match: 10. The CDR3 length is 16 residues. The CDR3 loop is CASSLRTSGTGNEQFF. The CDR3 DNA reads TGTGCCAGCAGCTTAAGAACTAGCGGAACGGGAAATGAGCAGTTCTTC.

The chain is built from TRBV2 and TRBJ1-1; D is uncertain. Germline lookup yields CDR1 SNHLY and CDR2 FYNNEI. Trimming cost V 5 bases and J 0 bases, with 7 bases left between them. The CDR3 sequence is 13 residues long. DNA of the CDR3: TGTGCCAGCAGTCTTAACATGAACACTGAAGCTTTCTTT. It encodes CASSLNMNTEAFF.

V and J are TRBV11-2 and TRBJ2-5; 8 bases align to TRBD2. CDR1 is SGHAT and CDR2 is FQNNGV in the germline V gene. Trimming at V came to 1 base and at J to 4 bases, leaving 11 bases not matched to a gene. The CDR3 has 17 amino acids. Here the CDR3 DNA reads TGTGCCAGCAGCTTAGGGTCCGGACTAGCCTATACAGAGACCCAGTACTTC. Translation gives CASSLGSGLAYTETQYF.

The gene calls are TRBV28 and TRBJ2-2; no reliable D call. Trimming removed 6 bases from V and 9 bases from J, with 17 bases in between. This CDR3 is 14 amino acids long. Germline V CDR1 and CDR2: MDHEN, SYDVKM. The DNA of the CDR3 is TGTGCCAGCAGCCCCAGGACCTTCCCCCGGGAGCTGTTTTTT. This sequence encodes CASSPRTFPRELFF.

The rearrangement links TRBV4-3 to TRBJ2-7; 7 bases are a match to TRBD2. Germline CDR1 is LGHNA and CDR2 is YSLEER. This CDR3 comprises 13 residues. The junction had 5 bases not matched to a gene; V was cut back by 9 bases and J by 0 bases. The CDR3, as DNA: TGCGCCAGAAGGCGGGAGCGCTCCTACGAGCAGTACTTC. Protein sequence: CARRRERSYEQYF.

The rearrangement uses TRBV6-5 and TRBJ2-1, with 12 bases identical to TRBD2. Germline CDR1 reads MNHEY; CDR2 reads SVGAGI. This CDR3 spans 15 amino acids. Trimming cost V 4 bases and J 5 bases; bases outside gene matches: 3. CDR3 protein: CASSFTSGRHNEQFF. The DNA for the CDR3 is TGTGCCAGCAGTTTCACTAGCGGGAGGCACAATGAGCAGTTCTTC.

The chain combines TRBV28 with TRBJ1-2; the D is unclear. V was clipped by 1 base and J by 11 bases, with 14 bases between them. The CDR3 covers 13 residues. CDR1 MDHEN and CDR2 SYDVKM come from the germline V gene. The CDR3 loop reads CASSLSGNQIYTF. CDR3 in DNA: TGTGCCAGCAGTTTATCGGGGAATCAGATTTACACCTTC.